Sequencing of this TCR beta chain was carried out in a study of shared clonotypes between healthy human individuals. A remark on this clone: Distinct nucleotide sequences in the sample also encode this CDR3.

Several immunoSEQ plates received, in even portions, the genomic DNA of each subset. Replicate PCRs from sorted subsets contained roughly 220 ng DNA, which is 29,000 or so T cell genomes. Assay: immunoSEQ multiplex PCR; the TCRdb copy retains only in-frame clones and omits some. The sample includes over 850,000 clones, around 78% of them seen just once. Deletions cut 0 bases from V and 10 bases from J, with 7 bases between. The CDR3 loop spans 11 amino acids. Looked up from germline, CDR1 is GTSNPN and CDR2 is SVGIG (reference sequence). The chain recombines TRBV30 with TRBJ2-1; D may match TRBD1 or TRBD2 (5 bases each). What was sequenced was memory CD4+ T cells from PBMCs. Subset specified: CD45RA-negative fraction. The source of this sequence is a man aged 18 to 30 in good health. Some clones in this sample may be carry-over from other donors' samples. The CDR3 DNA is TGTGCCTGGAGTGTACGGGGCGAGCAGTTCTTC. Its protein product is CAWSVRGEQFF.